This T cell receptor (beta chain) was found in a study of blood T cell repertoires in COVID-19. The method was immunoSEQ multiplex PCR; TCRdb's version includes in-frame clones alone and lacks a portion of them. Here the sample spans about 90,000 clones, roughly 90% being singletons. The length of the CDR3 is 12 residues. The junction had 4 bases not matched to a gene; V was cut back by 5 bases and J by 9 bases. CDR1 and CDR2 from the germline V gene are MNHEY and SMNVEV (reference sequence). The chain recombines TRBV27 with TRBJ1-2; 9 nucleotides match TRBD1. This TCR derives from a human donor with active COVID-19. The donor label of this sample is uncertain. Sequencing was performed on peripheral blood. The CDR3 protein is CASSVGQGSYTF. DNA of the CDR3: TGTGCCAGCAGTGTCGGACAGGGGAGCTACACCTTC.